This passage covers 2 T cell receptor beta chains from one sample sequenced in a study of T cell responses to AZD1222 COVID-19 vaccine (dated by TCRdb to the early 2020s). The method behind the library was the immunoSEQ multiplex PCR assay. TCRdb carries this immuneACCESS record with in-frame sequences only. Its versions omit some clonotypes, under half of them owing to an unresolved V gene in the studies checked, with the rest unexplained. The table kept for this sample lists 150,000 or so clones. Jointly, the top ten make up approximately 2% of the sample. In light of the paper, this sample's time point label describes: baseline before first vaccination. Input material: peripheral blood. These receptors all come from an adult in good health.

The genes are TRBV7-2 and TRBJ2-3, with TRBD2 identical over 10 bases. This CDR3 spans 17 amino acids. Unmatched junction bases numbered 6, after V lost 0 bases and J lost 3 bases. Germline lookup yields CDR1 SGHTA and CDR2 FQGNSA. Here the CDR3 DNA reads TGTGCCAGCAGCTTAGCCGCTAGCGGGGGACCAACAGATACGCAGTATTTT. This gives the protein CASSLAASGGPTDTQYF.

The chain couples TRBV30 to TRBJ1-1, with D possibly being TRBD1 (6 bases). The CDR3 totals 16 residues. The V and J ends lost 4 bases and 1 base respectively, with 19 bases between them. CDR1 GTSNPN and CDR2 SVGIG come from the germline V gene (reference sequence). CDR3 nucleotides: TGTGCCTGGATCGTTAGCACCGGGACACGGAACACTGAAGCTTTCTTT. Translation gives CAWIVSTGTRNTEAFF.